This T cell receptor beta chain is from a study of OX40 agonist ivuxolimab in advanced cancers. Overall study results and limits: Partial responders dosed at 0.1-3.0 mg/kg displayed clonal expansion ranking among the lowest.

A note on this clone: Its antigen is unknown.

Only in-frame clones appear in the TCRdb table, and some are missing; sequencing was by immunoSEQ multiplex PCR. The table records just over 50,000 clones, around nine tenths of them present only once. Trimming stripped 5 bases from V and 0 bases from J, with 14 bases between. Germline CDR1 KGHSH, CDR2 LQKENI. The length of the CDR3 is 17 residues. Material: CD4+ or CD8+ T cells sorted from blood, obtained in a trial of the OX40 agonist ivuxolimab. This clonotype was obtained from an adult with an advanced solid tumor such as melanoma, head and neck, liver or kidney cancer. This chain uses TRBV18 with TRBJ2-6; D unresolved. DNA of the CDR3: TGTGCCAGCTCATCAAGCACGACGGTCTCTGGGGCCAACGTCCTGACTTTC. Residues: CASSSSTTVSGANVLTF.